This T cell receptor beta chain was sequenced for a study of radiation and T cells in renal cell carcinoma. Treatment: 15 Gy SBRT to primary tumor, nephrectomy 4 weeks later. Assay used: immunoSEQ multiplex PCR; TCRdb lists only in-frame clones, some missing. The top ten clones hold about 12% of a sample with almost 20,000 clones, approximately 62% of them seen once. From germline, CDR1 is SGDLS and CDR2 YYNGEE. V trimming: 1 base; J trimming: 8 bases; junction bases outside the gene matches: 6. This CDR3 is built from 15 residues. The sample here was tumor tissue, taken from a patient whose treatment included radiotherapy and nephrectomy. This TCR was recovered from a woman in her 70s with renal cell carcinoma. The J gene is TRBJ1-2, the V gene TRBV9, with TRBD1 matching over 12 bases. The CDR3 loop is CASSVWGQGAGGYTF. For the CDR3, the DNA is TGTGCCAGCAGCGTATGGGGACAGGGGGCAGGAGGCTACACCTTC.